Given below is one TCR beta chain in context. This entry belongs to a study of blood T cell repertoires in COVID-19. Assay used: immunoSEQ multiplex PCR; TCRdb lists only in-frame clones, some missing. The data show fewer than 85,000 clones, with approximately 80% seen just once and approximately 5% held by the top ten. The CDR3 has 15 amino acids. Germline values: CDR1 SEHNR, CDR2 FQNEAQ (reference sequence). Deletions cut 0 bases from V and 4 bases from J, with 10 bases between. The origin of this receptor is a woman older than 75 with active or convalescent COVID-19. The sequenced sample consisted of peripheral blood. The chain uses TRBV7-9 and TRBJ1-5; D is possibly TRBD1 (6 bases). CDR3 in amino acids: CASSLAGTLNQPQHF. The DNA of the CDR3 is TGTGCCAGCAGCTTAGCCGGGACATTGAATCAGCCCCAGCATTTT.